This T cell receptor beta chain was sequenced in a study of blood T cell repertoires in COVID-19. Participants were aged about 18 to 90 years, lived in around 25 US areas, and enrolled virtually. Using immunoSEQ multiplex PCR, the repertoire was profiled, and TCRdb retains in-frame clones only, with some absent. The table has 150,000 or so clones, approximately 90% seen once. Trimming left V 2 bases short and J 8 bases short, with 22 bases between. This CDR3 spans 16 amino acids. Germline CDR1 SGDLS, CDR2 YYNGEE. This clone was counted a few times. J is TRBJ1-2 and V is TRBV9; no reliable D call. The sequenced material came from PBMCs or T cells enriched from blood (not recorded which). The receptor comes from a woman in her forties who had been exposed to COVID-19. The CDR3 is CASSVTPDTRLGGYTF. The CDR3 coding sequence is TGTGCCAGCAGCGTGACCCCGGATACTAGGTTGGGCGGCTACACCTTC.